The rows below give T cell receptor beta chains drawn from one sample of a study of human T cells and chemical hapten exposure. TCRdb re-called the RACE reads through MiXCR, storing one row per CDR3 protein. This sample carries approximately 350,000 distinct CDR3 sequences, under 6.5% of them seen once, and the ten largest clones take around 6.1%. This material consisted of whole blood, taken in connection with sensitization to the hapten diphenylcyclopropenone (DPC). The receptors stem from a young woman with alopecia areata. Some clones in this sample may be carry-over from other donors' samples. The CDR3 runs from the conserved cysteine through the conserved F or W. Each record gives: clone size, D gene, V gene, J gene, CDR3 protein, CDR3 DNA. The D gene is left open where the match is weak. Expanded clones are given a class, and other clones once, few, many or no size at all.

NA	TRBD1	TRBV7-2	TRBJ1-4	CASSNRNRGWGEKLFF	TGTGCCAGCAGCAATCGCAACAGGGGATGGGGCGAAAAACTGTTTTTT
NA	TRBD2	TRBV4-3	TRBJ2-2	CASSQGPLAGNTGELFF	TGCGCCAGCAGCCAAGGCCCACTAGCGGGAAACACCGGGGAGCTGTTTTTT
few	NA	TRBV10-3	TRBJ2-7	CAMAPGGQSSYEQYF	TGTGCCATGGCTCCCGGGGGCCAATCTTCCTACGAGCAGTACTTC
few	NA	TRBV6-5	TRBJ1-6	CASSYSTLGHSNSPLHF	TGTGCCAGCAGTTACTCGACATTGGGACATTCTAATTCACCCCTCCACTTT
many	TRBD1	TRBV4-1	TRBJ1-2	CASSQDISRGNYGYTF	TGCGCCAGCAGCCAAGATATCTCCAGGGGGAACTATGGCTACACCTTC
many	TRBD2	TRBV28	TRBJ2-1	CASSLEGGGVWEQFF	TGTGCCAGCAGTTTAGAAGGCGGGGGGGTTTGGGAGCAGTTCTTC
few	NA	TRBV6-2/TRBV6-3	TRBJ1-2	CASSYRSFNYGYTF	TGTGCCAGCAGTTACCGGAGTTTTAACTATGGCTACACCTTC
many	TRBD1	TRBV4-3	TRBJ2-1	CASSQDRDSNYNEQFF	TGCGCCAGCAGCCAGGACCGGGACAGCAATTACAATGAGCAGTTCTTC
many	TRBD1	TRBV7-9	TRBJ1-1	CASSLPRGRAFF	TGTGCCAGCAGCCTCCCCAGGGGGCGAGCTTTCTTT
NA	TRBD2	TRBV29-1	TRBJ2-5	CSTSSGIQETQYF	TGCAGCACATCTAGCGGCATTCAAGAGACCCAGTACTTC
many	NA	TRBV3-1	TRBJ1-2	CASSQGTRGGYGYTF	TGTGCCAGCAGCCAAGGGACCAGGGGTGGCTATGGCTACACCTTC
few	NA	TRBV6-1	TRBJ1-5	CASSGERSQPQHF	TGTGCCAGCAGTGGGGAGAGGTCTCAGCCCCAGCATTTT
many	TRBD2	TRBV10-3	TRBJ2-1	CAIRPGLADSNEQFF	TGTGCCATCAGACCGGGACTAGCGGACTCCAATGAGCAGTTCTTC
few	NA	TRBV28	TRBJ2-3	CASSLGGGGEADTQYF	TGTGCCAGCAGTTTAGGGGGAGGGGGCGAAGCAGATACGCAGTATTTT
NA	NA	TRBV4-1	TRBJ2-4	CASSQGAGIGKNIQYF	TGCGCCAGCAGCCAAGGGGCGGGGATCGGCAAAAACATTCAGTACTTC
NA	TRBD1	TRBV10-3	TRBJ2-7	CAISKAGQGSYEQYF	TGTGCCATCAGTAAGGCGGGACAGGGATCCTACGAGCAGTACTTC
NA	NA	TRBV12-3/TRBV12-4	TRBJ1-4	CASNSRGTNEKLFF	TGTGCCAGCAATTCTCGGGGGACTAATGAAAAACTGTTTTTT
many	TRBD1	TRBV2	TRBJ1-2	CASSWTGLYGYTF	TGTGCCAGCAGTTGGACAGGCCTTTATGGCTACACCTTC
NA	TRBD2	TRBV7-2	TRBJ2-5	CASSRTASGGGQETQYF	TGTGCCAGCAGTCGGACCGCTAGCGGGGGCGGCCAAGAGACCCAGTACTTC
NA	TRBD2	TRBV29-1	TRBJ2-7	CSVGLAGALYEQYF	TGCAGCGTTGGGCTAGCGGGGGCCCTATACGAGCAGTACTTC
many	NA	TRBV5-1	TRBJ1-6	CASSLEGRGRTPLHF	TGCGCCAGCAGCTTGGAAGGCAGGGGAAGAACACCCCTCCACTTT
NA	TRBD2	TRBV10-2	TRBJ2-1	CASRLAGSPANEQFF	TGCGCCAGCAGATTAGCGGGGTCCCCTGCCAATGAGCAGTTCTTC
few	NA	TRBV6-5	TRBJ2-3	CASSYRGKGADTQYF	TGTGCCAGCAGTTACCGGGGAAAAGGTGCAGATACGCAGTATTTT
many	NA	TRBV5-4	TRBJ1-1	CASSEGGMTEAFF	TGTGCCAGCAGCGAGGGGGGTATGACTGAAGCTTTCTTT
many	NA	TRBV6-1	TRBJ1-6	CASRRGYNSPLHF	TGTGCCAGCAGGAGAGGGTATAATTCACCCCTCCACTTT
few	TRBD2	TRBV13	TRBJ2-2	CASSLGSSGGFTGELFF	TGTGCCAGCAGCTTAGGATCCAGCGGGGGGTTCACCGGGGAGCTGTTTTTT
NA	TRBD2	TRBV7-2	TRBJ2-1	CASSLGGGAGLEQFF	TGTGCCAGCAGCTTAGGCGGGGGGGCCGGTCTTGAGCAGTTCTTC
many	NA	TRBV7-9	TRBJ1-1	CASSSSLSEAFF	TGTGCCAGCAGCTCGTCATTATCTGAAGCTTTCTTT
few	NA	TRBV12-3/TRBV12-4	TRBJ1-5	CASSNGGLQPQHF	TGTGCCAGCAGCAACGGGGGACTTCAGCCCCAGCATTTT
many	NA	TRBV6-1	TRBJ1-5	CASIRGIQQGNQPQHF	TGTGCCAGCATTCGGGGTATCCAGCAGGGGAATCAGCCCCAGCATTTT
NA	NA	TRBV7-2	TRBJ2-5	CASSVQTGQETQYF	TGTGCCAGCAGCGTCCAGACGGGCCAAGAGACCCAGTACTTC